This is a list of T cell receptor beta chains from one sample in a study of glioma-infiltrating T cells. One entry per CDR3 protein results from TCRdb running MiXCR on the multiplex PCR reads. The table has approximately 90,000 distinct CDR3 sequences, about 25% seen once. Sequenced sample: glioma tissue, nonneoplastic brain tissue, or PBMCs (not recorded which). The origin of the receptors is a human donor with low-grade glioma or glioblastoma, undergoing nonglioma brain surgery, or in good health (not recorded which). Both conserved end residues are part of each CDR3. A D gene is named only where the DNA matches it firmly. Clone size is not always given. Where it is, it says once, few, many or a class for expanded clones.

clone_size j_call v_call d_call cdr3_aa cdr3_nt
NA TRBJ2-7 TRBV5-4 NA CASSSGGQNYEQYF TGTGCCAGCAGCTCCGGGGGGCAGAACTACGAGCAGTACTTC
NA TRBJ2-5 TRBV7-2 NA CASSLGARGSETQYF TGTGCCAGCAGCTTAGGAGCCAGGGGATCAGAGACCCAGTACTTC
NA TRBJ2-7 TRBV5-5 TRBD2 CASSLDGGGYEQYF TGTGCCAGCAGCCTCGACGGGGGGGGATACGAGCAGTACTTC
NA TRBJ2-2 TRBV7-9 NA CASSFSPGELFF TGTGCCAGCAGCTTTAGTCCCGGGGAGCTGTTTTTT
many TRBJ2-1 TRBV25-1 NA CASSDAGGPNNEQFF TGTGCCAGCAGTGACGCCGGGGGGCCAAACAATGAGCAGTTCTTC
many TRBJ2-3 TRBV25-1 NA CASSAATGRGPETQYF TGTGCCAGCAGTGCGGCGACGGGGCGGGGTCCTGAGACGCAGTATTTT
NA TRBJ2-1 TRBV10-1 TRBD2 CASGESGLAGAYNEQFF TGCGCCAGCGGTGAGTCGGGACTAGCGGGTGCCTACAATGAGCAGTTCTTC
NA TRBJ2-3 TRBV7-2 NA CASSLAGISTDTQYF TGTGCCAGCAGCTTAGCCGGGATTAGCACAGATACGCAGTATTTT
many TRBJ2-7 TRBV18 NA CASSLSPTGNEQYF TGTGCCAGCTCACTAAGCCCTACAGGGAACGAGCAGTACTTC
many TRBJ2-1 TRBV20-1 NA CSATDLAPGEQFF TGCAGTGCTACGGACCTGGCCCCGGGTGAGCAGTTCTTC
once TRBJ2-7 TRBV20-1 TRBD1 CSASRDRAIDNEQYF TGCAGTGCTAGCCGGGACAGAGCAATCGACAATGAGCAGTACTTC
many TRBJ2-7 TRBV4-1 NA CASSQGSRRVGYEQYF TGCGCCAGCAGCCAAGGGTCGCGGCGCGTTGGGTACGAGCAGTACTTC
many TRBJ2-7 TRBV6-2/TRBV6-3 TRBD2 CASSYPLAGDYEQYF TGTGCCAGCAGTTACCCACTAGCGGGAGACTACGAGCAGTACTTC
many TRBJ2-2 TRBV27 NA CASSLTVYTGELFF TGTGCCAGCAGTTTGACTGTTTACACCGGGGAGCTGTTTTTT
many TRBJ2-2 TRBV7-2 TRBD1 CASSHRGHNTGELFF TGTGCCAGCAGCCACAGGGGGCATAACACCGGGGAGCTGTTTTTT
NA TRBJ2-7 TRBV19 NA CASSTRGATYEQYF TGTGCCAGTAGTACTCGGGGGGCGACCTACGAGCAGTACTTC
NA TRBJ1-6 TRBV3-1 NA CASSQETYNSPLKF TGTGCCAGCAGCCAAGAAACCTATAATTCACCCCTCAAATTT
many TRBJ1-1 TRBV11-2 NA CASSLYNMPEAFF TGTGCCAGCAGCTTATACAATATGCCTGAAGCTTTCTTT
NA TRBJ2-3 TRBV10-2 NA CASSEVSGQYF TGCGCCAGCAGTGAGGTTTCGGGGCAGTATTTT
NA TRBJ2-1 TRBV5-5 NA CASSLGPNNNEQFF TGTGCCAGCAGCTTGGGTCCTAATAACAATGAGCAGTTCTTC
NA TRBJ2-1 TRBV5-4 TRBD2 CASSRGLGSSEQFF TGTGCCAGCAGCCGTGGACTAGGTTCTAGTGAGCAGTTCTTC
few TRBJ2-7 TRBV12-3/TRBV12-4 TRBD1 CASSEDRGTYEQYF TGTGCCAGCAGCGAGGACAGGGGCACCTACGAGCAGTACTTC
NA TRBJ2-3 TRBV7-2 TRBD2 CASSSSGSGADTQYF TGTGCCAGCAGCTCTAGCGGGAGTGGGGCAGATACGCAGTATTTT
many TRBJ2-3 TRBV5-1 NA CASSLGLAGDTQYF TGCGCCAGCAGCTTGGGTCTAGCAGGAGATACGCAGTATTTT
NA TRBJ1-2 TRBV6-2/TRBV6-3 TRBD1 CASRSTGTGYGYTF TGTGCCAGCAGATCGACCGGGACAGGGTATGGCTACACCTTC
many TRBJ1-4 TRBV20-1 NA CSARSTAWGEKLFF TGCAGTGCTAGATCCACAGCCTGGGGTGAAAAACTGTTTTTT
NA TRBJ2-7 TRBV4-1 NA CASSQVPRERKYEQYF TGCGCCAGCAGCCAAGTTCCCAGGGAAAGAAAATACGAGCAGTACTTC
few TRBJ1-4 TRBV7-9 NA CASSPQGHNEKLFF TGTGCCAGCAGCCCGCAGGGGCATAATGAAAAACTGTTTTTT
many TRBJ1-2 TRBV7-2 TRBD1 CASSLETGEYGYTF TGTGCCAGCAGCTTAGAGACAGGGGAGTATGGCTACACCTTC
NA TRBJ1-5 TRBV10-1 NA CASTLLGGGGPESNQPQHF TGCGCCAGCACCCTCCTAGGGGGGGGTGGCCCAGAGAGCAATCAGCCCCAGCATTTT
NA TRBJ2-7 TRBV20-1 TRBD1 CSARVPPYRGQVPSYEQYF TGCAGTGCTAGAGTTCCTCCCTACCGGGGACAGGTACCCTCCTACGAGCAGTACTTC
many TRBJ2-7 TRBV7-2 NA CASSSGQGPRGYF TGTGCCAGCAGCTCCGGGCAGGGGCCAAGGGGGTACTTC
many TRBJ2-5 TRBV7-2 NA CASSPEAHQETQYF TGTGCCAGCAGCCCCGAGGCCCACCAAGAGACCCAGTACTTC
many TRBJ2-3 TRBV7-9 TRBD1 CASSKGQGWTDTQYF TGTGCCAGCAGCAAGGGACAGGGCTGGACAGATACGCAGTATTTT
NA TRBJ2-3 TRBV12-3/TRBV12-4 TRBD2 CASSFRTSGRPDTQYF TGTGCCAGCAGTTTCAGGACTAGCGGGAGGCCAGATACGCAGTATTTT
many TRBJ2-5 TRBV2 NA CASSEGGTGGETQYF TGTGCCAGCAGTGAAGGCGGGACCGGAGGAGAGACCCAGTACTTC
many TRBJ2-7 TRBV27 TRBD1 CASSYRGRGVYEQYF TGTGCCAGCAGTTACAGGGGGCGTGGAGTATACGAGCAGTACTTC
many TRBJ2-7 TRBV20-1 TRBD2 CSARDQREGHEQYF TGCAGTGCTAGAGACCAGCGGGAGGGCCACGAGCAGTACTTC
many TRBJ1-1 TRBV6-6 NA CASSYSAGRTEAFF TGTGCCAGCAGTTACTCCGCAGGGAGGACTGAAGCTTTCTTT
NA TRBJ1-1 TRBV18 TRBD1 CASSPLQGAEAFF TGTGCCAGCTCCCCCCTTCAGGGGGCTGAAGCTTTCTTT
NA TRBJ2-7 TRBV2 TRBD1 CASFNSGQTYEQYF TGTGCCAGCTTTAATTCGGGACAGACCTACGAGCAGTACTTC
many TRBJ2-1 TRBV6-5 TRBD2 CASSYSAGVVHNEQFF TGTGCCAGCAGTTACTCGGCGGGAGTGGTCCACAATGAGCAGTTCTTC
few TRBJ2-6 TRBV28 NA CASSSPGANVLTF TGTGCCAGCAGTTCCCCCGGGGCCAACGTCCTGACTTTC
many TRBJ2-7 TRBV27 NA CASGPRADYEQYF TGTGCCAGCGGCCCCCGGGCGGACTACGAGCAGTACTTC
NA TRBJ2-1 TRBV19 TRBD2 CASNDPGTSGTAGGYNEQFF TGTGCCAGTAACGATCCGGGGACTAGCGGGACGGCGGGGGGGTACAATGAGCAGTTCTTC
many TRBJ1-6 TRBV6-1 NA CASSFRDGVNSPLHF TGTGCCAGCAGCTTCCGGGACGGGGTTAATTCACCCCTCCACTTT
NA TRBJ2-5 TRBV20-1 NA CSARRRGNTETQYF TGCAGTGCTAGAAGACGGGGCAACACAGAGACCCAGTACTTC
many TRBJ1-3 TRBV6-1 NA CASAGNSGNTIYF TGTGCCAGCGCAGGGAACTCTGGAAACACCATATATTTT
many TRBJ2-1 TRBV12-3/TRBV12-4 NA CATVEYNEQFF TGTGCCACCGTGGAGTATAATGAGCAGTTCTTC
many TRBJ2-1 TRBV14 NA CASRRGGRNEQFF TGTGCCAGCCGGAGGGGTGGGCGAAATGAGCAGTTCTTC
NA TRBJ2-5 TRBV19 NA CASSPRRMGETQYF TGTGCCAGTAGTCCCCGCCGTATGGGAGAGACCCAGTACTTC
few TRBJ2-1 TRBV20-1 NA CSARTRDYNEQFF TGCAGTGCTAGAACCCGGGACTACAATGAGCAGTTCTTC
many TRBJ2-3 TRBV14 TRBD2 CASSQARTSKGDTQYF TGTGCCAGCAGCCAAGCCCGGACTAGCAAGGGAGATACGCAGTATTTT
many TRBJ1-2 TRBV5-1 NA CASHQGTNYGYTF TGCGCCAGCCACCAGGGGACCAACTATGGCTACACCTTC
few TRBJ2-5 TRBV5-4 TRBD2 CASSLGLADNMETQYF TGTGCCAGCAGCTTAGGACTAGCGGACAATATGGAGACCCAGTACTTC